Listed here are 12 T cell receptor beta chains from one sample, sequenced in a study of CXCR3-negative and CXCR3-positive naive CD8 T cells. These receptors have no identified antigens. General study findings and limits: Relative to CXCR3-negative naive cells, CXCR3-positive naive cells had more hydrophobic TRB CDR3s.

TRB cDNA libraries were made by UMI-labeled 5' RACE. TCRdb reanalyzed the 5' RACE reads, giving one entry per CDR3 protein sequence and no DNA. This listing includes tens of thousands of distinct CDR3 sequences. Specimen: naive CXCR3+ CD8+ T cells from blood. Sample subset: CD45RO-CCR7+CD27+CD95- naive CD8+ T cells expressing CXCR3 (TNR3+). These TCRs come from a human donor in good health. Some clones in this sample may be carry-over from other donors' samples.

The chain has TRBV25-1 and TRBJ1-2; TCRdb lists TRBD1, though no DNA is available to test this call. The CDR3 loop spans 17 amino acids. From germline, CDR1 is MGHDK and CDR2 SYGVNS. Here the CDR3 reads CASSEFFQGGNNYGYTF.

V usage is TRBV28 and J usage is TRBJ2-7. Germline V gene sequence: CDR1 MDHEN, CDR2 SYDVKM. The CDR3 contains 13 residues. The CDR3 spells CASNLTPSYEQYF.

The chain uses TRBV20-1 and TRBJ2-7; as DNA is missing, the TRBD1 call by TCRdb cannot be tested. Per the germline V gene, CDR1 is DFQATT and CDR2 is SNEGSKA (reference sequence). This CDR3 region has 17 residues. The CDR3: CSARDQWDRDFVYEQYF.

The chain is built from TRBV12-3 or TRBV12-4 and TRBJ1-4. There are 14 residues in the CDR3. The CDR3 is CASSSGEYNEKLFF.

The chain is built from TRBV27 and TRBJ2-7. The CDR3 is made up of 12 amino acids. Germline V gene sequence: CDR1 MNHEY, CDR2 SMNVEV (reference sequence). The chain's CDR3 is CASSANLNEQYF.

This chain joins TRBV7-9 and TRBJ2-5; there is no DNA to check the TCRdb D call of TRBD1. Germline values: CDR1 SEHNR, CDR2 FQNEAQ (reference sequence). CDR3 length: 14 amino acids. CDR3 sequence reads: CASSGWDRVETQYF.

This CDR3 is CASSPDRGGPYEQYF. This sequence joins TRBV27 and TRBJ2-7; checking the TCRdb D call of TRBD1 is not possible without DNA. Germline-derived CDR1 and CDR2 are MNHEY and SMNVEV (reference sequence). The CDR3 contains 15 residues.

The V gene is TRBV6-1, the J gene TRBJ2-3; TCRdb's D call, TRBD2, is unchecked because there is no DNA. Germline-derived CDR1 and CDR2 are MNHNS and SASEGT. CDR3 length equals 15 residues. The CDR3 loop reads CASSEAAGGPDTQYF.

The chain employs TRBV5-6 and TRBJ2-1; TCRdb outputs TRBD2, but without DNA this stays unchecked. From germline, CDR1 is SGHDT and CDR2 YYEEEE. The CDR3 consists of 15 residues. The CDR3 reads CASSLGLAGELEQFF.

CDR3 residues: CASSKRQGGVCGYTF. The chain is built from TRBV21-1 and TRBJ1-2; TCRdb names TRBD1, which stays unverified in the absence of DNA. TRBV21-1 is labeled a pseudogene. The CDR3 contains 15 residues.

This chain joins TRBV12-3 or TRBV12-4 and TRBJ2-1; TCRdb lists TRBD2, though no DNA is available to test this call. There are 14 residues in the CDR3. CDR3 sequence: CASLGGPTYNEQFF.

The chain joins TRBV5-1 to TRBJ2-1. The CDR3 is 12 amino acids. Looked up from germline, CDR1 is SGHRS and CDR2 is YFSETQ. The CDR3 loop is CASSGPYNEQLF.